This is a list of T cell receptor beta chains from one sample in a study of regulatory dendritic cells for organ transplantation. TCRdb's table, derived via immunoSEQ multiplex PCR, lists solely in-frame clones and lacks some. Of just under 30,000 clones in the sample, over 60% were seen once. Input material: memory CD4+ T cells from blood. The origin of the receptors is a human donor in good health. Both conserved end residues are part of each CDR3. Fields, in order: D gene, V gene, J gene, clone size, CDR3 DNA, CDR3 protein. A D gene is named only where the DNA matches it firmly. A row's size may be missing; if present it is once, few, many or a size class.

D: TRBD1; V: TRBV19; J: TRBJ1-5; size: few; DNA: TGTGCCACTACACTGGGGGACAGGGGCCATCAGCCCCAGCATTTT; CDR3: CATTLGDRGHQPQHF
D: NA; V: TRBV2; J: TRBJ1-2; size: NA; DNA: TGTGCCCCCCTTGAGGGGGGCGTAGGGTCTAACTATGGCTACACCTTC; CDR3: CAPLEGGVGSNYGYTF
D: NA; V: TRBV9; J: TRBJ2-3; size: NA; DNA: TGTGCCAGCAGCGTAGAGGGAACGGGGGCGACAGATACGCAGTATTTT; CDR3: CASSVEGTGATDTQYF
D: NA; V: TRBV2; J: TRBJ1-6; size: NA; DNA: TGTGCCAGCAGACGGGAGCAGCACTATAATTCACCCCTCCACTTT; CDR3: CASRREQHYNSPLHF
D: TRBD2; V: TRBV7-2; J: TRBJ2-7; size: once; DNA: TGTGCCAGCAGCTTAGTGCTAGCGGGGGGGCGACCGTACGAGCAGTACTTC; CDR3: CASSLVLAGGRPYEQYF
D: TRBD2; V: TRBV5-6; J: TRBJ2-1; size: NA; DNA: TGTGCCAGCAGCGGACTAGCGGGGGATTTAGATGAGCAGTTCTTC; CDR3: CASSGLAGDLDEQFF
D: NA; V: TRBV11-2; J: TRBJ2-7; size: NA; DNA: TGTGCCAGCAGCTTAGGTGGATCCCTCGAGCAGTACTTC; CDR3: CASSLGGSLEQYF
D: NA; V: TRBV5-1; J: TRBJ2-3; size: NA; DNA: TGCGCCAGCAGCTCCAACGGCCACGGCACAGATACGCAGTATTTT; CDR3: CASSSNGHGTDTQYF
D: TRBD1; V: TRBV28; J: TRBJ1-2; size: NA; DNA: TGTGCCAGCAGTACGTACCGACAGGGAGAGAATGGCTACACCTTC; CDR3: CASSTYRQGENGYTF
D: TRBD1; V: TRBV6-5; J: TRBJ2-7; size: NA; DNA: TGTGCCAGCAGTTACAGAACCGGGACAGCCGCCCTGGAGCAGTACTTC; CDR3: CASSYRTGTAALEQYF
D: TRBD2; V: TRBV5-1; J: TRBJ2-3; size: NA; DNA: TGCGCCAGCAGCGCGGGACTAGTGGGTACGCAGTATTTT; CDR3: CASSAGLVGTQYF
D: NA; V: TRBV27; J: TRBJ2-3; size: once; DNA: TGTGCCAGCAGTTTCCGGGTTATGACTAGCACAGATACGCAGTATTTT; CDR3: CASSFRVMTSTDTQYF
D: NA; V: TRBV19; J: TRBJ1-2; size: few; DNA: TGTGCCAGTATCCTAGGGGATGGGGGGTTCAAAGACTACACCTTC; CDR3: CASILGDGGFKDYTF
D: NA; V: TRBV6-1; J: TRBJ1-2; size: NA; DNA: TGTGCCAGCAAAACGTTGGGCACTTACTTTGGCTACACCTTC; CDR3: CASKTLGTYFGYTF
D: TRBD2; V: TRBV7-8; J: TRBJ2-1; size: NA; DNA: TGTGCCAGCAGCTTCCGAACTAGCGGACGATACAATGAGCAGTTCTTC; CDR3: CASSFRTSGRYNEQFF
D: NA; V: TRBV27; J: TRBJ1-5; size: few; DNA: TGTGCCAGCAGTCCGGACAGCCCCTATAGCAATCAGCCCCAGCATTTT; CDR3: CASSPDSPYSNQPQHF
D: NA; V: TRBV4-2; J: TRBJ1-2; size: NA; DNA: TGTGCCAGCAGCCAAGATGGTGTTACTAACTATGGCTACACCTTC; CDR3: CASSQDGVTNYGYTF
D: NA; V: TRBV6-1; J: TRBJ1-2; size: NA; DNA: TGTGCCAGCACAACTAACTATGGCTACACCTTC; CDR3: CASTTNYGYTF
D: TRBD1; V: TRBV7-2; J: TRBJ1-6; size: NA; DNA: TGTGCCAGCAGCTTAATCGGGACAGGAGGTTCACCCCTCCACTTT; CDR3: CASSLIGTGGSPLHF
D: NA; V: TRBV4-3; J: TRBJ2-3; size: NA; DNA: TGCGCCAGCAGCCAAGATATGGTATCCTGGAGAACAGATACGCAGTATTTT; CDR3: CASSQDMVSWRTDTQYF
D: NA; V: TRBV7-9; J: TRBJ1-2; size: few; DNA: TGTGCCAGCAGCCCGGATGCTAACTATGGCTACACCTTC; CDR3: CASSPDANYGYTF
D: NA; V: TRBV19; J: TRBJ1-1; size: medium-sized; DNA: TGTGCCAGTACGAGAGAAGGATTCACTGAAGCTTTCTTT; CDR3: CASTREGFTEAFF